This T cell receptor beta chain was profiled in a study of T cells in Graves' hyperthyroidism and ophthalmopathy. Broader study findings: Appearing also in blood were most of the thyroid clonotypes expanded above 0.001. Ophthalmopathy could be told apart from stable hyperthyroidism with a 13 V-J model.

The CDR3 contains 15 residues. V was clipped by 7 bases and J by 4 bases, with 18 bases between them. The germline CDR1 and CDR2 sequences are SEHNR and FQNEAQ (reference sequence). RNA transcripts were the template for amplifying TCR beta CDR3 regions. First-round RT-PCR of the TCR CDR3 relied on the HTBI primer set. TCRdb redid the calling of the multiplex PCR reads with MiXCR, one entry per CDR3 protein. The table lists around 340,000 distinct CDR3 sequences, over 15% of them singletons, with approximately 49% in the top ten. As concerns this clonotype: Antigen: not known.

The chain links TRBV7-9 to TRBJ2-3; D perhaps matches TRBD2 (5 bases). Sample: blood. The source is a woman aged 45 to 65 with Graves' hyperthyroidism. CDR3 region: CASTDGMELADTQYF. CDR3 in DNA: TGTGCCAGCACCGACGGGATGGAACTGGCAGATACGCAGTATTTT.